These T cell receptor beta chains were read from a single sample in a study of cytomegalovirus exposure and HLA in healthy donors. Produced via immunoSEQ multiplex PCR; TCRdb's table is partial and in-frame only. The sample shows fewer than 110,000 clones, approximately 73% of them seen only once. Sequencing used PBMCs. These TCRs come from a woman under 30 in good health and CMV-seropositive. CDR3s include the opening cysteine and the closing phenylalanine or tryptophan. The order of the fields is CDR3 DNA, CDR3 protein, clone size, CDR3 length, D gene, J gene, V gene. The D gene is left open where the match is weak. Clone size appears in some rows only: once, few, many, or a class for an expanded clone.

CDR3nt: TGTGCCAGCAGCTTTTCCAACAGGGGGCGAGCTGAAGCTTTCTTT
CDR3aa: CASSFSNRGRAEAFF
abundance: NA
len: 15
d_gene: TRBD1
j_gene: TRBJ1-1
v_gene: TRBV7-8

CDR3nt: TGTGCCAGCAGTGTAGTGTCCCGGACAGGTCTCCTCTCCTACGAGCAGTACTTC
CDR3aa: CASSVVSRTGLLSYEQYF
abundance: NA
len: 18
d_gene: TRBD1
j_gene: TRBJ2-7
v_gene: TRBV6-1

CDR3nt: TGTGCCAGCAGCTTAGGGCGGGGGGGCCCCAATGAGCAGTTCTTC
CDR3aa: CASSLGRGGPNEQFF
abundance: NA
len: 15
d_gene: TRBD2
j_gene: TRBJ2-1
v_gene: TRBV11-2

CDR3nt: TGTGCCAGCAGCTCCGACAGGGGCGGAGAGACCCAGTACTTC
CDR3aa: CASSSDRGGETQYF
abundance: few
len: 14
d_gene: TRBD1
j_gene: TRBJ2-5
v_gene: TRBV5-5

CDR3nt: TGTGCCAGCAGTGCTGGGGACTACTCTGGAAACACCATATATTTT
CDR3aa: CASSAGDYSGNTIYF
abundance: few
len: 15
d_gene: NA
j_gene: TRBJ1-3
v_gene: TRBV25-1

CDR3nt: TGTGCCAGTAGTATAGTGGGACAGGGGGCAGGCGGGGAGCTGTTTTTT
CDR3aa: CASSIVGQGAGGELFF
abundance: few
len: 16
d_gene: TRBD1
j_gene: TRBJ2-2
v_gene: TRBV19

CDR3nt: TGTGCCAGCAGCCGCGCGAATACGCAGTATTTT
CDR3aa: CASSRANTQYF
abundance: once
len: 11
d_gene: NA
j_gene: TRBJ2-3
v_gene: TRBV25-1

CDR3nt: TGTGCCAGCAGCCAAAACCCCCCGAGCTCTGGGGCCAACGTCCTGACTTTC
CDR3aa: CASSQNPPSSGANVLTF
abundance: NA
len: 17
d_gene: NA
j_gene: TRBJ2-6
v_gene: TRBV4-2

CDR3nt: TGTGGATCGGGGGGTAATGAGCAGTTCTTC
CDR3aa: CGSGGNEQFF
abundance: NA
len: 10
d_gene: TRBD2
j_gene: TRBJ2-1
v_gene: TRBV28

CDR3nt: TGTGCCAGCAGTGTAACCGGGAGTACCTACAATGAGCAGTTCTTC
CDR3aa: CASSVTGSTYNEQFF
abundance: NA
len: 15
d_gene: NA
j_gene: TRBJ2-1
v_gene: TRBV25-1

CDR3nt: TGTGCCATCAGTGCGGACGGGGTAGCCAAAAACATTCAGTACTTC
CDR3aa: CAISADGVAKNIQYF
abundance: many
len: 15
d_gene: NA
j_gene: TRBJ2-4
v_gene: TRBV10-3

CDR3nt: TGTGCCAGCAGTCCTATAAGCGGGAGAGGCTCCTACGAGCAGTACTTC
CDR3aa: CASSPISGRGSYEQYF
abundance: NA
len: 16
d_gene: TRBD2
j_gene: TRBJ2-7
v_gene: TRBV14

CDR3nt: TGTGCCAGCAGTTTGGGGGCCCCGCGATTCCCCACAGATACGCAGTATTTT
CDR3aa: CASSLGAPRFPTDTQYF
abundance: NA
len: 17
d_gene: NA
j_gene: TRBJ2-3
v_gene: TRBV27

CDR3nt: TGTGCCAGCAGCCAAGCCAGGGGGGCGGCCCCGTATGGCTACACCTTC
CDR3aa: CASSQARGAAPYGYTF
abundance: NA
len: 16
d_gene: TRBD1
j_gene: TRBJ1-2
v_gene: TRBV4-2

CDR3nt: TGCGCCAGCAGCCTTCCCTTCAGTACGGGGTCCCCCTACGAGCAGTACTTC
CDR3aa: CASSLPFSTGSPYEQYF
abundance: once
len: 17
d_gene: NA
j_gene: TRBJ2-7
v_gene: TRBV4-1

CDR3nt: TGTGCCAGCAGACCTTATCCTTGGGGACAGGGGTTTGGGAATGAGCAGTTCTTC
CDR3aa: CASRPYPWGQGFGNEQFF
abundance: NA
len: 18
d_gene: TRBD1
j_gene: TRBJ2-1
v_gene: TRBV5-6

CDR3nt: TGCGCCAGCAGTGTTAACTCGGACAGTAACTATGGCTACACCTTC
CDR3aa: CASSVNSDSNYGYTF
abundance: NA
len: 15
d_gene: NA
j_gene: TRBJ1-2
v_gene: TRBV10-2

CDR3nt: TGTGCCAGCAGCTCAACCCCGGGGTCCGAGCAGTACTTC
CDR3aa: CASSSTPGSEQYF
abundance: NA
len: 13
d_gene: NA
j_gene: TRBJ2-7
v_gene: TRBV7-3